This TCR beta chain was sequenced in a study of blood T cell repertoires in COVID-19 (TCRdb year 2020). Looking at the study overall: Samples covering the acute and convalescent phases of COVID-19 were provided by collaborators in the United States, Italy and Spain. A de-identified subject ID, COVID-19 status, age in years and sex were almost always included in the sample metadata. The prospective study material was composed of cDNA or gDNA derived from T cells, B-cell-depleted T cells, or PBMCs. Deeply sampled blood TCRbeta repertoires from subjects exposed to, actively infected with, or recovered from COVID-19 were included in the dataset. A freely available public database, intended as a resource for researchers studying the immune response to SARS-CoV-2, is where the repertoires were released. Where available, HLA class I and class II types were obtained from metadata supplied by the sample provider rather than from assay-based typing. The samples were drawn from two sources: the first 160 participants of the ongoing ImmuneRACE study, and 950 to 1,500 subjects contributed by 6 global collaborators.

The germline V gene yields SGHRS for CDR1 and YFSETQ for CDR2. Counted from cysteine to phenylalanine, this CDR3 has 13 amino acids. The sequence is cut down to CDR3 DNA, 39 bases in frame from base 1. The germline V end is reduced by 3 bases and the J end by 7 bases; junction bases left unmatched: 6. A word on this clone: Its antigen is currently not known. The sample holds no much larger clone one base away, and base qualities are not on file.

Whole blood was collected in K2EDTA tubes by collaborating institutions according to the institutions' own protocols. For TCRbeta analysis, collaborators shipped samples in one of three forms: frozen whole blood, isolated PBMCs, or DNA extracted from either of those sample types. TCRbeta CDR3 regions were amplified from genomic DNA by means of the immunoSEQ Assay, a bias-controlled multiplex PCR. The paper's data handling went like this. Within the assay, amplification of reference gene primers was used to estimate how many nucleated cells each sample contained. Sequence reads were collapsed and filtered to measure the absolute abundance of every unique TCRbeta CDR3 rearrangement. For each sample, productive Simpson clonality was calculated as the square root of Simpson's diversity index across productive rearrangements. Not all clones reach the TCRdb copy of this immuneACCESS table, which keeps in-frame sequences only. Checked studies attribute under half of the gap to unresolved V genes and leave the rest unexplained. For V, J and clone size, that table is used; D and trimming come from the DNA. The sample includes some 200,000 clones, with approximately 84% observed a single time. The ten largest clones take up 4% to 4.5% of the sample.

What the authors observed across the whole study: Clinical and demographic metadata were provided uncurated, with the amount varying by source and participant.

The material sequenced was peripheral blood. The rearranged segments are TRBV5-1 and TRBJ1-1; TRBD1 agrees with 7 junctional bases. This sequence originates from a man aged 50 to 60 with acute or convalescent COVID-19. The nucleotide sequence is TGCGCCAGCAGCTCTCTGACAGGGATTGAAGCTTTCTTT. Its coded protein is CASSSLTGIEAFF.